The TCR beta chain described here comes from a study of T-cell memory formation after mild COVID-19. TCRdb re-called the 5' RACE reads through MiXCR, storing one row per CDR3 protein. The data contain around 500,000 distinct CDR3 sequences, about 18% of them seen just once; the ten biggest clones take up roughly 12%. CDR1 is SGDLS, CDR2 YYNGEE, per germline. CDR3 size: 15 residues. This clonotype appeared a few times. An end of the junction differs from the germline gene, which may be a read error. This sequence was found in an adult woman who had mild COVID-19 (a few samples of this study predate the infection). Cell type and time point are not known. The rearrangement uses TRBV9 and TRBJ1-6; D not certain. The sample was PBMCs or a T cell subset sorted from them (not recorded which). In DNA, the CDR3 is TGTGCCAGCAGCGTAGCTCCCTCCGATAATTCACCCCTCCACTTT. Its translation is CASSVAPSDNSPLHF.